The source of this T cell receptor (beta chain) is a study of blood T cell repertoires in COVID-19. Study overall: COVID-19 samples from acute and convalescent phases originated in the United States, Italy and Spain.

Clones were sequenced by immunoSEQ multiplex PCR, and TCRdb holds only the in-frame ones, with some missing. Altogether roughly 60,000 clones are present, over 75% being singletons, with the ten largest covering roughly 3.6%. Germline V gene data show CDR1 as SGHDN and CDR2 as FVKESK. A total of 21 residues make up the CDR3, ends included. The sample holds a few counts of this clone. It is unclear where the CDR3 begins or ends on the DNA, so no DNA is shown, and the CDR3 is as TCRdb lists it. The V and J genes are TRBV14 and TRBJ2-5; the table assigns TRBD2, which was not confirmed against the DNA. This receptor was taken from an elderly woman with acute or convalescent COVID-19. The sample consisted of peripheral blood. The CDR3 loop reads CASSIGLADAGTQYFGVTQYF.